This TCR beta chain comes out of a study of blood T cell repertoires in COVID-19. Deletions cut 0 bases from V and 11 bases from J, with 16 bases between. The CDR3 length is 14 residues. Germline CDR1 is SGHTA and CDR2 is FQGNSA. Across 20 to 25 US areas, participants ranged in age from about 18 to 89 years. Grouping used clinical history reported by participants in a survey and questionnaire. A PCR-confirmed or clinician-diagnosed COVID-19 case had contacted exposed participants within 2 weeks of entry. Sequencing used immunoSEQ multiplex PCR; TCRdb keeps in-frame clones, though not all of them. The repertoire has around 330,000 clones, around 85% of them found once; the top ten carry under 2%.

The gene calls are TRBV7-2 and TRBJ1-1, with TRBD1 as a possible D gene (6 bases). The clonotype was recovered from a woman in her 30s who had been exposed to COVID-19. Sequenced input: PBMCs or T cells enriched from blood (not recorded which). The CDR3 DNA reads as TGTGCCAGCAGCTTAGCTGCAGGGGATGTCGGGGCTTTCTTT. It is translated as CASSLAAGDVGAFF.